This T cell receptor beta chain was observed in a study of blood T cells in healthy people across ages. Next came a second PCR, run for about 6 to 11 cycles, which used a sample-barcoded 5' primer along with a J-beta primer mix. TCRdb reanalysed the 5' RACE reads using MiXCR and keeps one entry per CDR3 protein. Here the sample spans about 640,000 distinct CDR3 sequences, less than 35% being singletons. The J segment lost 12 bases and the V segment lost 2 bases, leaving 7 bases of the junction unmatched. The germline V gene has CDR1 LNHDA and CDR2 SQIVND (reference sequence). The CDR3 sequence is 16 residues long.

This clonotype was obtained from an elderly woman in good health. The chain employs TRBV19 and TRBJ2-1; 16 nucleotides agree with TRBD2. Sequencing used blood. CDR3 DNA sequence: TGTGCCAGTAGTATATTTGGGACTAGCGGGGGGGAGCGGCAGTTCTTC. Protein product: CASSIFGTSGGERQFF. The full variable domain, rest sourced from reference TRBV19 and TRBJ2-1, is DGGITQSPKYLFRKEGQNVTLSCEQNLNHDAMYWYRQDPGQGLRLIYYSQIVNDFQKGDIAEGYSVSREKKESFPLTVTSAQKNPTAFYLCASSIFGTSGGERQFFGPGTRLTVL.